The next 25 T cell receptor beta chains were all read from a single sample in a study of PD-1 blockade in classical Hodgkin lymphoma. The time point denotes: cycle 4 day 1 (C4D1), after more than 5 weeks of nivolumab. Each patient relapsed following autologous stem cell transplantation, and prior brentuximab vedotin exposure differed. Profiled with immunoSEQ multiplex PCR; TCRdb holds only in-frame clones, not every one. The sample carries some 100,000 clones, under 95% recorded once. The sample in question was peripheral blood mononuclear cells (PBMCs), obtained before the fourth cycle of nivolumab. The receptors shown here come from a human donor with classical Hodgkin lymphoma.

This chain uses TRBV6-1 with TRBJ1-1; D not resolved. In germline, CDR1 is MNHNS, CDR2 SASEGT. Trimming stripped 0 bases from V and 4 bases from J, with 6 bases between. The CDR3 extends over 13 amino acids. In nucleotides, the CDR3 is TGTGCCAGCAGTGAAGCAGAAGGCACTGAAGCTTTCTTT. It encodes CASSEAEGTEAFF.

The chain is built from TRBV6-5 and TRBJ2-7; D perhaps matches TRBD1 (6 bases). The germline V gene has CDR1 MNHEY and CDR2 SVGAGI. The CDR3 is 14 residues long. Trimming pared 5 bases from V and 2 bases from J, leaving 13 bases between. CDR3 residues: CASSRSDSAYEQYF. The CDR3 DNA reads TGTGCCAGCAGTCGCTCGGACAGTGCCTACGAGCAGTACTTC.

This chain uses TRBV7-9 with TRBJ1-2, with 9 bases fitting TRBD1. V lost 5 bases and J lost 2; bases outside the gene matches: 6. This CDR3 has 15 amino acids. The V gene's germline CDR1 is SEHNR and CDR2 FQNEAQ (reference sequence). DNA for the CDR3: TGTGCCAGCAGCCTCAGACAGGGGGTCAACTATGGCTACACCTTC. This codes for CASSLRQGVNYGYTF.

The V and J genes are TRBV6-6 and TRBJ2-7; weak D call: TRBD1 (6 bases). Germline V gene data show CDR1 as MNHNY and CDR2 as SVGAGI (reference sequence). The CDR3 is made up of 14 amino acids. V lost 2 bases and J lost 2, with 10 bases in between. In DNA form, the CDR3 reads TGTGCCAGCAGTTACGGGGACATTACCTACGAGCAGTACTTC. Amino acids: CASSYGDITYEQYF.

This clone was seen only a few times. The chain links TRBV6-5 to TRBJ2-7, with a weak D call TRBD2 (6 bases). Per the germline V gene, CDR1 is MNHEY and CDR2 is SVGAGI. V was pared by 5 bases and J by 4 bases, with 15 bases between. The CDR3 totals 14 residues. Here the CDR3 DNA reads TGTGCCAGCAGTCCCGTCCGGCGGGGTTACGAGCAGTACTTC. This sequence encodes CASSPVRRGYEQYF.

The chain uses TRBV7-8 and TRBJ2-5, with D possibly being TRBD2 (6 bases). The CDR3 runs to 16 residues. Germline lookup yields CDR1 SGHVS and CDR2 FQNEAQ. V was trimmed by 1 base and J by 1 base, leaving 13 bases between them. The CDR3 sequence is CASSLGHGGAQETQYF. DNA for the CDR3: TGTGCCAGCAGCTTAGGGCACGGGGGAGCCCAAGAGACCCAGTACTTC.

The chain recombines TRBV9 with TRBJ2-2; 8 nucleotides align to TRBD1. This CDR3 comprises 14 residues. V lost 4 bases to trimming and J lost 4 bases; unmatched junction nucleotides: 3. Per germline, CDR1 SGDLS and CDR2 YYNGEE. Here the CDR3 reads CASSSTGGTGELFF. The CDR3, as DNA: TGTGCCAGCAGCTCCACAGGGGGCACCGGGGAGCTGTTTTTT.

The chain uses TRBV29-1 and TRBJ1-5, with 9 bases fitting TRBD1. Looked up from germline, CDR1 is SQVTM and CDR2 is ANQGSEA. This CDR3 is built from 13 residues. V gave up 6 bases and J gave up 3 bases; unmatched junction bases: 3. CDR3 coding DNA: TGCAGCGTACAGGGGGCCTTCAATCAGCCCCAGCATTTT. Protein product: CSVQGAFNQPQHF.

CDR3 loop: CAWSVPNRGSLNSPLHF. CDR3 bases: TGTGCCTGGAGTGTACCCAACAGGGGTTCACTTAATTCACCCCTCCACTTT. The V and J genes are TRBV30 and TRBJ1-6; 7 bases match TRBD1. Germline CDR1 and CDR2: GTSNPN and SVGIG (reference sequence). V was clipped by 0 bases and J by 6 bases; unmatched bases: 11. This CDR3 is built from 17 residues.

J is TRBJ2-3 and V is TRBV28, with 8 bases lining up with TRBD2. J gave up 1 base and V 6 bases, and 6 bases lay outside the gene matches. This CDR3 is 15 amino acids long. Germline V gene lookup returns CDR1 MDHEN and CDR2 SYDVKM. The CDR3 region has the DNA TGTGCCAGCAGACGAGCGGGAGTCGGCACAGATACGCAGTATTTT. Residues: CASRRAGVGTDTQYF.

V usage is TRBV29-1 and J usage is TRBJ1-2, with D perhaps matching TRBD1 (6 bases). CDR1 is SQVTM, CDR2 ANQGSEA, per germline. The CDR3 sequence is 12 residues long. V was trimmed by 4 bases and J by 4 bases, leaving 10 bases between them. CDR3 sequence (DNA): TGCAGCGTTGGTACAGGGCCCTATGGCTACACCTTC. This codes for CSVGTGPYGYTF.

This clone was counted a single time. V is TRBV2 and J is TRBJ1-1, with D possibly matching TRBD1 (5 bases). V lost 3 bases, J lost 4 bases, and 15 bases lay in between. Germline V gene sequence: CDR1 SNHLY, CDR2 FYNNEI. The CDR3 covers 15 residues. The CDR3 reads CASSEQGIVLTEAFF. The CDR3 DNA reads TGTGCCAGCAGTGAGCAGGGTATAGTACTCACTGAAGCTTTCTTT.

This chain links TRBV5-1 with TRBJ2-7; 13 bases agree with TRBD2. V lost 4 bases and J lost 6; bases outside the gene matches: 7. CDR1 and CDR2 from the germline V gene are SGHRS and YFSETQ. The CDR3 runs to 15 residues. CDR3 nucleotides: TGCGCCAGCAGCCCACCGGGACTAGCGGGATCCGAGCAGTACTTC. The encoded protein is CASSPPGLAGSEQYF. The whole variable domain, filled in from reference TRBV5-1 and TRBJ2-7, reads KAGVTQTPRYLIKTRGQQVTLSCSPISGHRSVSWYQQTPGQGLQFLFEYFSETQRNKGNFPGRFSGRQFSNSRSEMNVSTLELGDSALYLCASSPPGLAGSEQYFGPGTRLTVT.

The chain carries TRBV29-1 and TRBJ1-4, with D possibly matching TRBD1 (5 bases). CDR3 length: 12 residues. V shed 7 bases and J shed 0 bases, with 6 bases lying between them. The germline CDR1 and CDR2 sequences are SQVTM and ANQGSEA. The CDR3 bases are TGCAGCGCAGGGCCAACTAATGAAAAACTGTTTTTT. Translated, it gives CSAGPTNEKLFF. The full variable domain, in which reference TRBV29-1 and TRBJ1-4 provide the parts outside the CDR3, is SAVISQKPSRDICQRGTSLTIQCQVDSQVTMMFWYRQQPGQSLTLIATANQGSEATYESGFVIDKFPISRPNLTFSTLTVSNMSPEDSSIYLCSAGPTNEKLFFGSGTQLSVL.

The chain employs TRBV7-8 and TRBJ2-7; TRBD2 aligns across 15 bases. After removal of 6 bases from V and 5 bases from J, the junction contained 11 bases not matched to a gene. The CDR3 runs to 17 residues. The germline CDR1 and CDR2 sequences are SGHVS and FQNEAQ. The CDR3 sequence: CASRIMGLAGGNDEQYF. CDR3 DNA sequence: TGTGCCAGCAGGATTATGGGACTAGCGGGAGGCAATGACGAGCAGTACTTC.

As DNA, the CDR3 is TGCAGCGGTTACTCGTCCGGGACTAGCGGGAGGGCCCGGTACGAGCAGTACTTC. This encodes CSGYSSGTSGRARYEQYF. This rearrangement joins TRBV29-1 to TRBJ2-7; 16 nucleotides match TRBD2. With V trimmed by 7 bases and J by 4 bases, 16 bases remained unmatched. CDR1 and CDR2 (germline): SQVTM, ANQGSEA. CDR3 length: 18 residues.

This chain joins TRBV5-1 and TRBJ2-5; 8 nucleotides line up with TRBD1. The CDR3 consists of 14 residues. The J segment lost 5 bases and the V segment lost 2 bases, leaving 5 bases of the junction unmatched. Germline V gene data show CDR1 as SGHRS and CDR2 as YFSETQ. The CDR3 loop reads CASSFPGGGETQYF. CDR3 in DNA: TGCGCCAGCAGCTTCCCAGGGGGCGGGGAGACCCAGTACTTC.

CDR3 in amino acids: CASSLSASGIRTDTQYF. CDR3 DNA sequence: TGCGCCAGCAGCTTGTCGGCAAGCGGGATAAGGACAGATACGCAGTATTTT. This chain connects TRBV5-1 to TRBJ2-3, with TRBD2 identical over 7 bases. CDR1 is SGHRS and CDR2 is YFSETQ in the germline V gene. The CDR3 spans 17 residues. The ends lost 1 base at V and 3 bases at J; junction bases unmatched: 11.

The chain recombines TRBV11-2 with TRBJ2-7, with a possible D match to TRBD1 (6 bases). Trimming left V 7 bases short and J 8 bases short, with 21 bases between. Per the germline V gene, CDR1 is SGHAT and CDR2 is FQNNGV. This CDR3 region has 14 residues. In DNA, the CDR3 is TGTGCCAGCAACAAAGACAGGCTGTCTCAGAAGCAGTACTTC. Encoded protein: CASNKDRLSQKQYF.

The CDR3 region has the DNA TGTGCCAGCAGTGCACACAGGCCCCAAGATAGCTACGAGCAGTACTTC. Translation: CASSAHRPQDSYEQYF. The chain uses TRBV6-1 and TRBJ2-7; D is perhaps TRBD1 (5 bases). The CDR3 spans 16 residues. Trimming cost V 4 bases and J 3 bases, with 19 bases left between them. Germline lookup yields CDR1 MNHNS and CDR2 SASEGT.

The chain has TRBV4-1 and TRBJ1-5, with TRBD1 identical over 8 bases. Germline V gene data show CDR1 as MGHRA and CDR2 as YSYEKL. This CDR3 is built from 16 residues. The V gene end was trimmed by 1 base and the J gene end by 6 bases; junction bases not matched to a gene: 8. The CDR3: CASSQGQGAAGQPQHF. The CDR3 bases are TGCGCCAGCAGCCAAGGGCAGGGGGCGGCGGGTCAGCCCCAGCATTTT.

V is TRBV10-1 and J is TRBJ2-1; 13 nucleotides line up with TRBD2. The CDR3 spans 14 residues. CDR1 is WNHNN and CDR2 is SYGVQD in the germline V gene (reference sequence). V shed 6 bases and J 8 bases; nucleotides not matched to a gene: 4. CDR3 amino acids: CASRPGLAGDEQFF. CDR3 in DNA: TGCGCCAGCAGACCCGGACTAGCGGGAGATGAGCAGTTCTTC.

J is TRBJ2-7 and V is TRBV6-1; no clear D. Trimming left V 0 bases short and J 2 bases short, with 11 bases between. CDR3 length: 15 residues. Germline CDR1 and CDR2: MNHNS and SASEGT. CDR3 nucleotide sequence: TGTGCCAGCAGTGAAGCGTCGGGTCACGCCTACGAGCAGTACTTC. This translates into CASSEASGHAYEQYF.

The rearrangement uses TRBV6-1 and TRBJ2-7; D ambiguous. This CDR3 has 12 residues. CDR1 is MNHNS and CDR2 is SASEGT in the germline V gene. V gave up 3 bases and J gave up 3 bases, with 6 bases separating them. CDR3 in DNA: TGTGCCAGCAGTGAGAGGAGCTACGAGCAGTACTTC. This sequence encodes CASSERSYEQYF.

This clone was counted a single time. This chain connects TRBV7-8 to TRBJ2-3; 9 bases fit TRBD2. The ends lost 1 base at V and 4 bases at J; junction bases unmatched: 6. Germline V gives CDR1 SGHVS, CDR2 FQNEAQ. CDR3 length equals 16 residues. Here the CDR3 DNA reads TGTGCCAGCAGCTTAGGCGGTAGCGGGAGTGCAGATACGCAGTATTTT. Residues: CASSLGGSGSADTQYF.